The 29 T cell receptor beta chains given below trace back to one sample, sequenced in a study of T cell repertoires in cytomegalovirus infection. What these receptors recognize is not known. TCRdb processed the reads anew with MiXCR; each CDR3 protein has one entry. Among about a million distinct CDR3 sequences listed, around a third were seen once. Sample: cultured CD8+ T cells from PBMCs, taken from culture after CMV antigen stimulation. The receptors stem from a human donor in good health (CMV status not recorded). Some clones in this sample may be carry-over from other donors' samples.

V gene TRBV6-5 combines with J gene TRBJ2-7; D unclear. CDR3 length: 14 residues. Germline loops: CDR1 MNHEY, CDR2 SVGAGI. Trimming took 2 bases from V and 3 from J, leaving 11 bases between them. The CDR3 DNA reads as TGTGCCAGCAGTTACCTAGGGCAGTACTACGAGCAGTACTTC. This codes for CASSYLGQYYEQYF.

This clonotype was detected a few times. The chain has TRBV6-2 or TRBV6-3 and TRBJ1-1, with D possibly matching TRBD1 (5 bases). The germline gives CDR1 MNHEY, CDR2 SVGEGT. This CDR3 has 16 residues. Deletions cut 3 bases from V and 1 base from J, with 15 bases between. The CDR3 nucleotides read TGTGCCAGCAGTTATGGCGGAGCAGGGTCGAACACTGAAGCTTTCTTT. Its translation is CASSYGGAGSNTEAFF.

This rearrangement joins TRBV12-3 or TRBV12-4 to TRBJ1-2; 8 bases match TRBD1. The CDR3 loop spans 13 amino acids. Losses at the gene ends were 6 bases for V and 8 bases for J; bases not matched to a gene: 8. CDR3 DNA: TGTGCCAGCAGCCAGGACAGGGTCAGCGGCTACACCTTC. Protein product: CASSQDRVSGYTF.

This clonotype has a handful of counts. This chain connects TRBV15 to TRBJ1-5; the D is unclear. Trimming took 4 bases from V and 7 from J, leaving 14 bases between them. The CDR3 spans 14 residues. The germline gives CDR1 LNHNV, CDR2 YYDKDF (reference sequence). This CDR3 reads CATSIPVIKQPQHF. CDR3 DNA: TGTGCCACCAGCATACCCGTGATAAAGCAGCCCCAGCATTTT.

This clonotype was detected many times. This chain joins TRBV12-3 or TRBV12-4 and TRBJ1-2; D may be TRBD1 (5 bases). The length of the CDR3 is 12 residues. Trimming stripped 3 bases from V and 6 bases from J, with 8 bases between. The CDR3 nucleotides read TGTGCCAGCAGTTTGGGACCGGATGGCTACACCTTC. This translates into CASSLGPDGYTF.

The V gene is TRBV6-6, the J gene TRBJ2-5; perhaps D is TRBD1 or TRBD2 (5 bases each). Germline V lookup: CDR1 MNHNY, CDR2 SVGAGI (reference sequence). V was trimmed by 2 bases and J by 6 bases, leaving 19 bases between them. This CDR3 has 16 residues. This chain's CDR3 is CASSYRGEGSYKTQYF. CDR3 in DNA: TGTGCCAGCAGTTACCGCGGAGAGGGGAGTTACAAGACCCAGTACTTC.

V is TRBV13 and J is TRBJ2-5; D call uncertain. Trimming shortened V by 3 bases and J by 5 bases, and 7 bases separated the two germline ends. This CDR3 is 12 amino acids long. Looked up from germline, CDR1 is PRHDT and CDR2 is FYEKMQ (reference sequence). The CDR3, as DNA: TGTGCCAGCAGCTTCGAGCTGGAGACCCAGTACTTC. It encodes CASSFELETQYF.

This chain uses TRBV14 with TRBJ1-5, with D tentatively TRBD1 (6 bases). The CDR3 covers 13 residues. Germline CDR1 and CDR2: SGHDN and FVKESK. V lost 9 bases and J 0 bases, leaving 9 bases between the germline ends. The CDR3 DNA is TGTGCCAGGGAGACAGGTAGCAATCAGCCCCAGCATTTT. Amino acid sequence: CARETGSNQPQHF.

This sequence joins TRBV28 and TRBJ2-2; 11 nucleotides match TRBD1. With 6 bases clipped from V and 7 bases from J, the junction kept 10 bases outside the gene matches. The CDR3 sequence is 16 residues long. In germline, CDR1 is MDHEN, CDR2 SYDVKM. As DNA, the CDR3 is TGTGCCAGCAGCCCCCCGGACAGGGGGCGCGACGGGGAGCTGTTTTTT. It yields the protein CASSPPDRGRDGELFF. Complete variable domain (other parts from reference TRBV28 and TRBJ2-2): DVKVTQSSRYLVKRTGEKVFLECVQDMDHENMFWYRQDPGLGLRLIYFSYDVKMKEKGDIPEGYSVSREKKERFSLILESASTNQTSMYLCASSPPDRGRDGELFFGEGSRLTVL.

This clonotype was observed once. The rearrangement joins TRBV19 to TRBJ1-1; TRBD1 might be the D (5 bases). The V end lost 2 bases, the J end lost 5 bases, and 12 bases lay between the germline ends. CDR1 is LNHDA, CDR2 SQIVND, per germline (reference sequence). The CDR3 runs to 14 residues. The CDR3 spells CASSIRGRTTEAFF. The CDR3 nucleotides read TGTGCCAGTAGTATAAGGGGACGGACAACTGAAGCTTTCTTT. Variable domain in full (rest from reference TRBV19 and TRBJ1-1): DGGITQSPKYLFRKEGQNVTLSCEQNLNHDAMYWYRQDPGQGLRLIYYSQIVNDFQKGDIAEGYSVSREKKESFPLTVTSAQKNPTAFYLCASSIRGRTTEAFFGQGTRLTVV.

The V gene is TRBV5-1, the J gene TRBJ1-1; 7 positions agree with TRBD1. J lost 5 bases, V lost 3 bases, and 7 bases had no gene match. Germline CDR1 SGHRS, CDR2 YFSETQ. This CDR3 comprises 14 residues. The CDR3 protein is CASSSDRAWTEAFF. The CDR3 region has the DNA TGCGCCAGCAGCTCCGACAGGGCCTGGACTGAAGCTTTCTTT.

This clonotype turned up a few times. The rearrangement links TRBV5-4 to TRBJ2-4, with D unresolved. The CDR3 consists of 14 residues. Trimming shortened V by 4 bases and J by 1 base, and 9 bases separated the two germline ends. Germline V gives CDR1 SGHNT, CDR2 YYREEE (reference sequence). The CDR3 coding sequence is TGTGCCAGCAGCGGGGTGGGGGCCAAAAACATTCAGTACTTC. This translates into CASSGVGAKNIQYF.

There are a few counts of this clonotype. The rearrangement uses TRBV19 and TRBJ2-7; D may match TRBD1 or TRBD2 (5 bases each). Deletions cut 5 bases from V and 6 bases from J, with 14 bases between. The germline V gene encodes CDR1 LNHDA and CDR2 SQIVND (reference sequence). The CDR3 contains 13 residues. The CDR3 reads CASSARTGLEQYF. The CDR3 coding sequence is TGTGCCAGTAGTGCACGGACGGGGCTCGAGCAGTACTTC.

This clonotype was observed a few times. The chain combines TRBV14 with TRBJ1-6; D is uncertain. Looked up from germline, CDR1 is SGHDN and CDR2 is FVKESK. V was clipped by 2 bases and J by 7 bases, with 15 bases between them. This CDR3 comprises 16 residues. The CDR3 loop is CASSQFKVPRNSPLHF. In nucleotides, the CDR3 is TGTGCCAGCAGCCAATTCAAGGTCCCGAGGAATTCACCCCTCCACTTT.

The chain carries TRBV7-6 and TRBJ2-3; a weak D match, TRBD2 (5 bases). CDR3 length equals 13 residues. In germline, CDR1 is SGHVS, CDR2 FNYEAQ. The ends were cut back, 6 bases at V and 3 bases at J, with 10 bases in the middle. The CDR3 nucleotides read TGTGCCAGCAGGAAGACTACTACAGATACGCAGTATTTT. Protein product: CASRKTTTDTQYF. Supplemented by reference TRBV7-6 and TRBJ2-3, the full variable domain reads GAGVSQSPRYKVTKRGQDVALRCDPISGHVSLYWYRQALGQGPEFLTYFNYEAQQDKSGLPNDRFSAERPEGSISTLTIQRTEQRDSAMYRCASRKTTTDTQYFGPGTRLTVL.

This clonotype has more than one count but fewer than ten. This chain joins TRBV24-1 and TRBJ2-1; 12 nucleotides align to TRBD1. After removal of 7 bases from V and 2 bases from J, the junction contained 17 bases not matched to a gene. The CDR3 sequence is 20 residues long. Germline V lookup: CDR1 KGHDR, CDR2 SFDVKD. Here the CDR3 reads CATSATGTGGSGSPYNEQFF. The CDR3, as DNA: TGTGCCACCAGCGCGACCGGGACAGGGGGCTCGGGAAGCCCCTACAATGAGCAGTTCTTC.

This clonotype was detected a few times. The chain uses TRBV19 and TRBJ1-1; TRBD1 aligns across 9 bases. This CDR3 contains 16 residues. V shed 7 bases and J 1 base; nucleotides not matched to a gene: 10. The germline gives CDR1 LNHDA, CDR2 SQIVND (reference sequence). The CDR3 DNA follows: TGTGCCAGTACCTACAAACAGGGGGCCCCGAACACTGAAGCTTTCTTT. It translates to CASTYKQGAPNTEAFF.

The rearrangement links TRBV20-1 to TRBJ2-7; D tentatively reads TRBD1 or TRBD2 (5 bases each). Between the trimmed V and J ends, which lost 0 bases and 2 bases, there was a span of 11 bases. The CDR3 covers 14 residues. Germline V gene sequence: CDR1 DFQATT, CDR2 SNEGSKA (reference sequence). Here the CDR3 reads CSARDRDRTYEQYV. The CDR3 DNA follows: TGCAGTGCTAGAGACCGGGACCGAACCTACGAGCAGTACGTC.

The chain links TRBV6-5 to TRBJ1-5; D might be TRBD1 (5 bases). CDR3 length: 16 amino acids. V was pared by 6 bases and J by 4 bases, with 19 bases between. Germline CDR1 reads MNHEY; CDR2 reads SVGAGI. The CDR3 DNA sequence: TGTGCCAGCAGCCCTATAGACGACAGATCAAATCAGCCCCAGCATTTT. Encoded protein: CASSPIDDRSNQPQHF.

This clonotype was counted between two and nine times. The chain joins TRBV19 to TRBJ1-4, with D hard to call. CDR3 length: 13 amino acids. The V end lost 8 bases, the J end lost 5 bases, and 12 bases lay between the germline ends. Germline V CDR1 and CDR2: LNHDA, SQIVND (reference sequence). The CDR3 DNA reads as TGTGCCAGTTTCCTCCCTTGGAATGAAAAACTGTTTTTT. This codes for CASFLPWNEKLFF.

The CDR3 region is CSAAGGTYNEQFF. The CDR3 DNA reads TGCAGCGCCGCCGGGGGTACCTACAATGAGCAGTTCTTC. The chain employs TRBV29-1 and TRBJ2-1; weak D call: TRBD2 (6 bases). From germline, CDR1 is SQVTM and CDR2 ANQGSEA. The length of the CDR3 is 13 residues. Deletions cut 7 bases from V and 2 bases from J, with 12 bases between.

There are a few counts of this clonotype. This chain links TRBV19 with TRBJ2-1, with 9 bases that match TRBD2. Germline V lookup: CDR1 LNHDA, CDR2 SQIVND (reference sequence). The trim removed 6 bases at V and 6 bases at J, leaving 6 bases unmatched. This CDR3 comprises 14 residues. The DNA for the CDR3 is TGTGCCAGTAGAGTTAGCGGGGGTAGCAATGAGCAGTTCTTC. Protein product: CASRVSGGSNEQFF.

This clonotype came up a few times. This sequence joins TRBV12-3 or TRBV12-4 and TRBJ2-1; tentatively, D is TRBD1 (6 bases). Trimming stripped 7 bases from V and 3 bases from J, with 16 bases between. CDR3 size: 15 residues. The CDR3 bases are TGTGCCAGCATTAACAGGGCGTGGGGCTACAATGAGCAGTTCTTC. This sequence encodes CASINRAWGYNEQFF.

This clonotype was found a few times. The chain employs TRBV7-9 and TRBJ2-2; TRBD1 agrees at 11 bases. This CDR3 has 16 amino acids. The junction had 6 bases not matched to a gene; V was cut back by 2 bases and J by 7 bases. Germline V gene lookup returns CDR1 SEHNR and CDR2 FQNEAQ (reference sequence). The CDR3 region is CASSLNGQGAVGELFF. CDR3 sequence (DNA): TGTGCCAGCAGCTTAAACGGACAGGGGGCGGTCGGGGAGCTGTTTTTT.

This clonotype was recorded a few times. The chain recombines TRBV27 with TRBJ1-6, with no clear D. This CDR3 comprises 12 residues. The germline V gene encodes CDR1 MNHEY and CDR2 SMNVEV (reference sequence). The V end was cut by 6 bases, the J end by 8 bases, with 8 bases between. The CDR3 spells CASRDGYSPLHF. The CDR3 nucleotides read TGTGCCAGCAGAGACGGATATTCACCCCTCCACTTT.

V and J are TRBV19 and TRBJ2-7; tentatively, D is TRBD1 (6 bases). V was shortened by 4 bases and J by 4 bases, with 20 bases between the two germline ends. The germline gives CDR1 LNHDA, CDR2 SQIVND (reference sequence). CDR3 length equals 16 residues. DNA of the CDR3: TGTGCCAGTAGTACCCTACCAGGGGACATTCCGTACGAGCAGTACGTC. Amino acids: CASSTLPGDIPYEQYV.

This clonotype came up a few times. The gene calls are TRBV12-3 or TRBV12-4 and TRBJ1-3; D unclear. The ends were cut back, 11 bases at V and 0 bases at J, with 8 bases in the middle. The CDR3 has 12 amino acids. The CDR3 nucleotides read TGTGCCCGGGGTATCTCTGGAAACACCATATATTTT. Its protein is CARGISGNTIYF.

This chain links TRBV20-1 with TRBJ2-3, with D perhaps being TRBD1 or TRBD2 (6 bases each). Trimming took 1 base from V and 0 from J, leaving 14 bases between them. This CDR3 is built from 16 residues. The germline V gene has CDR1 DFQATT and CDR2 SNEGSKA (reference sequence). CDR3 in DNA: TGCAGTGCTAGAGTAATAGGGGGGCCTAGCACAGATACGCAGTATTTT. It codes for CSARVIGGPSTDTQYF.

This sequence joins TRBV19 and TRBJ1-1, with 9 bases aligning to TRBD1. The CDR3 sequence is 19 residues long. V shed 6 bases, J shed 0 bases, and the junction held 17 bases outside the gene matches. Germline loops: CDR1 LNHDA, CDR2 SQIVND (reference sequence). Here the CDR3 DNA reads TGTGCCAGTAGGGAGAGACAGGGGGAAGACCCAAGGCTGAACACTGAAGCTTTCTTT. Translating gives CASRERQGEDPRLNTEAFF.